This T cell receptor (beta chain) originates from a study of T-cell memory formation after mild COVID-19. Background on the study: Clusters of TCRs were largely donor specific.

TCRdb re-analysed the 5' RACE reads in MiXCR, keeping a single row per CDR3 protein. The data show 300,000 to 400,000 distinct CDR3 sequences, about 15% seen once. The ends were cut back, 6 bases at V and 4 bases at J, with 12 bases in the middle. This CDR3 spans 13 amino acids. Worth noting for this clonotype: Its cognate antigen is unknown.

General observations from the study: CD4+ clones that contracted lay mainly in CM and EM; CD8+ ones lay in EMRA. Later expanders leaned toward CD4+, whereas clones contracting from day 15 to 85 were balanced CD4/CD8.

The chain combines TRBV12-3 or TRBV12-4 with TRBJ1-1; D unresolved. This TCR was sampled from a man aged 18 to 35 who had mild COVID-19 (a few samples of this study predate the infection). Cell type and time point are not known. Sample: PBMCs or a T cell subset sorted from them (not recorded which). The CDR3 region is CASSIWTGTEAFF. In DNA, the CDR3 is TGTGCCAGCAGCATATGGACTGGCACTGAAGCTTTCTTT.